These T cell receptor beta chains were read from a single sample in a study of blood T cells in healthy people across ages. MiXCR, run by TCRdb on the 5' RACE reads, gives a single entry per CDR3 protein. Of about 780,000 distinct CDR3 sequences in the sample, 46% were seen once. The sequenced sample was blood. Every receptor here comes from a man older than 75 in good health. Each CDR3 is given with its conserved first and last residue. A D gene is named only where the DNA matches it firmly. Only part of the rows carry a size: once, few, many, or a class if the clone is expanded.

V gene	clone size	D gene	J gene	CDR3 protein	CDR3 DNA
TRBV7-9	many	.	TRBJ1-2	CASSSGGLGYGYTF	TGTGCCAGCAGCTCGGGAGGTCTAGGATATGGCTACACCTTC
TRBV9	few	.	TRBJ2-7	CASSEGGWTYEQYF	TGTGCCAGCAGCGAAGGGGGATGGACCTACGAGCAGTACTTC
TRBV28	.	TRBD1	TRBJ1-4	CASSAPGTAHEKLFF	TGTGCCAGCAGTGCCCCCGGGACAGCGCATGAAAAACTGTTTTTT
TRBV28	few	TRBD2	TRBJ2-5	CASSELAGVDQYF	TGTGCCAGCAGTGAACTAGCGGGAGTGGACCAGTACTTC
TRBV4-1	many	TRBD2	TRBJ2-7	CASSQGTTSGHYEQYF	TGCGCCAGCAGCCAAGGAACCACTAGCGGCCACTACGAGCAGTACTTC
TRBV20-1	.	TRBD2	TRBJ2-3	CSAGGLAGGDTQYF	TGCAGTGCTGGGGGACTAGCGGGAGGAGATACGCAGTATTTT
TRBV7-2	.	TRBD1	TRBJ2-2	CASSLDTGGNTGELFF	TGTGCCAGCAGCTTAGATACAGGGGGGAACACCGGGGAGCTGTTTTTT
TRBV13	many	.	TRBJ2-7	CASSLDGLYEQYF	TGTGCCAGCAGCTTAGACGGATTATACGAGCAGTACTTC
TRBV20-1	.	TRBD2	TRBJ2-7	CSARDYRTSGRALHIQYF	TGCAGTGCTAGAGATTATCGTACTAGCGGTAGGGCTCTTCATATTCAGTACTTC
TRBV10-3	.	.	TRBJ2-6	CAISPQGSGANVLTF	TGTGCCATCAGTCCTCAGGGTTCTGGGGCCAACGTCCTGACTTTC
TRBV7-2	many	TRBD2	TRBJ2-1	CASSIKGGSDHNEQFF	TGTGCCAGCAGCATAAAGGGAGGGAGCGACCACAATGAGCAGTTCTTC
TRBV11-1	.	.	TRBJ2-7	CASSPVIEQYF	TGTGCCAGCAGCCCGGTGATCGAGCAGTACTTC
TRBV12-3/TRBV12-4	.	TRBD2	TRBJ2-5	CASSELAGRYNEQYF	TGTGCCAGCAGTGAACTAGCGGGTCGTTACAATGAGCAGTACTTC
TRBV6-2/TRBV6-3	few	.	TRBJ2-1	CASSLQGRQFF	TGTGCCAGCAGTTTACAGGGAAGGCAGTTCTTC
TRBV6-2/TRBV6-3	.	.	TRBJ2-7	CATRENRALPTYEQYF	TGTGCCACCCGGGAGAACCGGGCGCTCCCCACCTACGAGCAGTACTTC
TRBV20-1	.	.	TRBJ2-7	CSARGDKSYEQYF	TGCAGTGCTAGGGGGGACAAATCCTACGAGCAGTACTTC
TRBV12-3/TRBV12-4	few	.	TRBJ2-5	CASSFSGLVQETQYF	TGTGCCAGCAGTTTTTCGGGACTTGTCCAAGAGACCCAGTACTTC
TRBV11-3	.	.	TRBJ2-3	CASSSLDRDTQYF	TGTGCCAGCAGCTCCCTCGACAGGGATACGCAGTATTTT
TRBV24-1	.	TRBD2	TRBJ2-1	CATSDPIRTSGDNEQFF	TGTGCCACCAGTGATCCCATCCGGACTAGCGGGGACAATGAGCAGTTCTTC
TRBV25-1	many	.	TRBJ2-5	CASSDEDGFQETQYF	TGTGCCAGCAGTGATGAGGACGGATTCCAAGAGACCCAGTACTTC
TRBV7-2	few	.	TRBJ1-2	CASSLDPATAYGYTF	TGTGCCAGCAGCTTAGATCCAGCGACGGCCTATGGCTACACCTTC
TRBV20-1	.	.	TRBJ2-3	CSAREGWTDTQYF	TGCAGTGCTAGAGAAGGATGGACAGATACGCAGTATTTT
TRBV4-3	few	TRBD1	TRBJ1-6	CASSQGSQGANSPLHF	TGCGCCAGCAGCCAAGGAAGCCAGGGGGCTAATTCACCCCTCCACTTT
TRBV5-1	.	.	TRBJ2-2	CASSLGTASSTGELFF	TGCGCCAGCAGCTTGGGGACAGCGTCGTCCACCGGGGAGCTGTTTTTT
TRBV10-3	.	.	TRBJ1-2	CAIKKEQGINHSYTF	TGTGCCATCAAAAAGGAACAGGGCATTAACCATAGCTACACCTTC
TRBV20-1	few	TRBD2	TRBJ2-7	CSARPAGREGYEQYF	TGCAGTGCTAGACCCGCGGGGCGGGAGGGTTACGAGCAGTACTTC
TRBV5-1	.	TRBD1	TRBJ2-7	CASSRSTGTGTYNEQYF	TGCGCCAGCAGCCGATCCACCGGGACAGGTACCTACAATGAGCAGTACTTC
TRBV7-6	.	.	TRBJ2-7	CASSLALAQGEQYF	TGTGCCAGCAGCTTAGCTCTGGCTCAGGGCGAGCAGTACTTC
TRBV6-2/TRBV6-3	.	TRBD2	TRBJ2-7	CASTSVSGRPHLSYEQYF	TGTGCCAGCACCTCAGTTAGCGGGAGGCCCCATTTGTCCTACGAGCAGTACTTC
TRBV6-6	.	.	TRBJ2-1	CASRPPLIDYNEQFF	TGTGCCAGCAGACCCCCTTTAATCGACTACAATGAGCAGTTCTTC
TRBV7-9	.	TRBD2	TRBJ2-5	CASSSRLANSQETQYF	TGTGCCAGCAGCTCACGACTAGCGAACTCTCAAGAGACCCAGTACTTC
TRBV5-1	few	TRBD1	TRBJ1-2	CASRGDRVGGYTF	TGCGCCAGCAGAGGTGACAGGGTTGGTGGCTACACCTTC
TRBV7-9	few	.	TRBJ2-1	CASSRRDRGNEQFF	TGTGCCAGCAGCCGGAGGGACAGAGGGAATGAGCAGTTCTTC
TRBV2	.	.	TRBJ2-5	CASGSGEQYF	TGTGCCAGCGGAAGCGGTGAGCAGTACTTC
TRBV30	.	.	TRBJ2-2	CAWSVADPGELFF	TGTGCCTGGAGTGTGGCCGATCCCGGGGAGCTGTTTTTT
TRBV3-1	.	TRBD1	TRBJ2-6	CASTTGAGANVLTF	TGTGCCAGCACTACAGGGGCTGGGGCCAACGTCCTGACTTTC
TRBV12-3/TRBV12-4	.	TRBD1	TRBJ2-7	CASSYLSGGHYEQYF	TGTGCCAGCAGTTATCTATCAGGGGGCCACTACGAGCAGTACTTC
TRBV7-6	few	.	TRBJ2-7	CASSPTRGTDEQYF	TGTGCCAGCAGCCCAACCCGGGGGACCGACGAGCAGTACTTC
TRBV4-1	.	TRBD2	TRBJ2-7	CASSQSSGGSYNEQYF	TGCGCCAGCAGCCAATCTAGCGGGGGCTCCTACAATGAGCAGTACTTC
TRBV20-1	.	.	TRBJ2-7	CSARDYASVRDEQYF	TGCAGTGCTAGAGATTACGCTAGCGTCCGGGACGAGCAGTACTTC
TRBV29-1	.	.	TRBJ2-4	CSVEDLGQRDKNIQYF	TGCAGCGTTGAAGATCTTGGGCAGCGAGACAAAAACATTCAGTACTTT
TRBV30	.	.	TRBJ2-3	CAWSIGGPADTQYF	TGTGCCTGGAGTATCGGGGGTCCAGCAGATACGCAGTATTTT
TRBV20-1	few	TRBD2	TRBJ2-5	CSARKPGLGFQETQYF	TGCAGTGCTAGAAAACCGGGACTAGGGTTCCAGGAGACCCAGTACTTC
TRBV20-1	.	.	TRBJ2-1	CSARDWGEVFDEQFF	TGCAGTGCTAGAGATTGGGGGGAGGTCTTCGATGAGCAGTTCTTC